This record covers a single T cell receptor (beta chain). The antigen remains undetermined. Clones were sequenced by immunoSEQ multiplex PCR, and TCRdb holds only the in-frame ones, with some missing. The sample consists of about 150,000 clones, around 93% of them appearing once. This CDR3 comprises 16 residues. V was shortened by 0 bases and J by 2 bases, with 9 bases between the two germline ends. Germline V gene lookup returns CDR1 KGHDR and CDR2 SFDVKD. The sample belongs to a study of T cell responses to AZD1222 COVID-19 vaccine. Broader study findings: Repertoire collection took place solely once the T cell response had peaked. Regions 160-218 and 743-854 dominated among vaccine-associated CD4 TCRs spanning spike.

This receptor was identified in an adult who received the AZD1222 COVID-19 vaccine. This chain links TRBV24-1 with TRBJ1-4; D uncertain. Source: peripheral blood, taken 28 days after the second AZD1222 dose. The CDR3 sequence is CATSDLHQVTNEKLFF. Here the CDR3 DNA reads TGTGCCACCAGTGATTTGCACCAGGTCACTAATGAAAAACTGTTTTTT.